This T cell receptor beta chain was sequenced in a study of cytomegalovirus exposure and HLA in healthy donors. Germline CDR1 is WSHSY and CDR2 is SAAADI. The CDR3 length is 14 residues. V gave up 3 bases and J gave up 2 bases, with 11 bases separating them. 13 Jbeta primers and 60 Vbeta primers were used for the PCR. Some clones are missing from TCRdb's copy, which holds only in-frame ones; the method was immunoSEQ multiplex PCR. The table includes under 200,000 clones, approximately 88% detected once. In regard to this clone: Its antigen remains unidentified.

Broader study findings: The study reported that TCR beta sequences accurately predicted HLA-A and HLA-B alleles in most subjects. HLA allele associations emerged for roughly 17,000 TCR beta sequences in a later analysis, at 0.05 false discovery rate.

This clonotype originated in a boy aged 5-17 years in good health and CMV-seronegative. This chain connects TRBV10-2 to TRBJ2-7; D perhaps matches TRBD1 (7 bases). What was sequenced was PBMCs. DNA of the CDR3: TGCGCCAGCAGTGATCCAGGGGGGCCCTACGAGCAGTACTTC. This encodes CASSDPGGPYEQYF.